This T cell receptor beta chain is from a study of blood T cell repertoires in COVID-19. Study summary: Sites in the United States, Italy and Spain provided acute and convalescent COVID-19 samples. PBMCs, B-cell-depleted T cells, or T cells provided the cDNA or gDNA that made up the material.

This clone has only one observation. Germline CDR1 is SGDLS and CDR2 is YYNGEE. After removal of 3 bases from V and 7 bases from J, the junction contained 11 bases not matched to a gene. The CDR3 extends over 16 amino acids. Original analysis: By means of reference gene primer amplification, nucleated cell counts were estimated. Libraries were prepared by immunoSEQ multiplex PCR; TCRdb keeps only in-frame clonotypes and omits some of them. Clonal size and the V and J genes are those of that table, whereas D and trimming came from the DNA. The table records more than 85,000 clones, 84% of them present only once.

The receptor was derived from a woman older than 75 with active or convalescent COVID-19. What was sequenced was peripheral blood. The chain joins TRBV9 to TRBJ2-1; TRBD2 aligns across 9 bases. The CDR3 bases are TGTGCCAGCAGCGCAGCTAAGCGGGAGGAGAAGAATGAGCAGTTCTTC. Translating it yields CASSAAKREEKNEQFF.